Following are 32 T cell receptor beta chains from one sample sequenced in a study of blood T cell repertoires in COVID-19. Repertoires were generated with immunoSEQ multiplex PCR, while TCRdb's copy carries only in-frame clones and drops some. This table has some 180,000 clones, 80% appearing once. Material: peripheral blood. All receptors come from a man in his sixties with acute or convalescent COVID-19.

This chain joins TRBV3-1 (or the pseudogene TRBV3-2) and TRBJ2-2; the match to TRBD1 covers 8 bases. Germline V gene sequence: CDR1 LGHDT, CDR2 YNNKEL (reference sequence). The CDR3 loop spans 15 amino acids. J was trimmed by 7 bases and V by 4 bases; bases with no gene match: 8. The CDR3 loop is CASSLRGQMVGELFF. In DNA, the CDR3 is TGTGCCAGCAGCCTCAGGGGGCAGATGGTCGGGGAGCTGTTTTTT.

This chain joins TRBV27 and TRBJ1-5, with TRBD1 matching over 8 bases. V was pared by 5 bases and J by 6 bases, with 12 bases of the junction left unmatched. CDR3 length: 16 residues. CDR1 and CDR2 (germline): MNHEY, SMNVEV (reference sequence). CDR3 sequence: CASSPSTGEMIQPQHF. Here the CDR3 DNA reads TGTGCCAGCAGTCCCTCGACAGGGGAAATGATTCAGCCCCAGCATTTT.

The rearrangement links TRBV4-1 to TRBJ1-5; D gene uncertain. Trimming cost V 0 bases and J 3 bases, with 15 bases left between them. CDR1 and CDR2 (germline): MGHRA, YSYEKL. This CDR3 comprises 17 residues. The CDR3 region is CASSQDLSGVYNQPQHF. As DNA, the CDR3 is TGCGCCAGCAGCCAAGATCTGTCCGGGGTTTACAATCAGCCCCAGCATTTT.

V and J are TRBV19 and TRBJ2-5; possible D gene TRBD1, 6 bases. The germline V gene encodes CDR1 LNHDA and CDR2 SQIVND (reference sequence). The CDR3 is 15 residues long. V was clipped by 7 bases and J by 4 bases, with 19 bases between them. CDR3 region: CASMREGQPAETQYF. The DNA for the CDR3 is TGTGCCAGTATGAGGGAAGGACAGCCGGCAGAGACCCAGTACTTC.

The V gene is TRBV5-1, the J gene TRBJ1-3; D ambiguous. Looked up from germline, CDR1 is SGHRS and CDR2 is YFSETQ. This CDR3 region has 14 residues. Trimming pared 0 bases from V and 0 bases from J, leaving 4 bases between. CDR3 coding DNA: TGCGCCAGCAGCTTGGAGAGCTCTGGAAACACCATATATTTT. Amino acid sequence: CASSLESSGNTIYF.

The V call is TRBV7-9, the J call TRBJ1-1; a possible D gene is TRBD1 (6 bases). CDR3 length: 15 residues. Germline V CDR1 and CDR2: SEHNR, FQNEAQ (reference sequence). Trimming pared 6 bases from V and 2 bases from J, leaving 16 bases between. CDR3 amino acids: CASRPGRGANTEAFF. Written as DNA, the CDR3 is TGTGCCAGCAGACCCGGACGGGGGGCTAACACTGAAGCTTTCTTT.

This chain joins TRBV6-5 and TRBJ2-3; perhaps TRBD2 as D (5 bases). The V gene lost 0 bases and the J gene lost 2 bases, with 12 bases spanning the gap. The CDR3 covers 16 residues. Per the germline V gene, CDR1 is MNHEY and CDR2 is SVGAGI. The CDR3 is CASSYSERRPTDTQYF. The CDR3 region has the DNA TGTGCCAGCAGTTACTCAGAGCGGAGACCCACAGATACGCAGTATTTT.

This clone came up once. The CDR3 DNA sequence: TGTGCCAGCAGCCAACGTGAATTGTGGCAGGGCTCGGTTTGGGTCAGCTACAATGAGCAGTTCTTC. This encodes CASSQRELWQGSVWVSYNEQFF. This chain links TRBV3-1 (or the pseudogene TRBV3-2) with TRBJ2-1, with a possible D match to TRBD1 (5 bases). V lost 2 bases and J lost 3, with 32 bases in between. Germline V gene sequence: CDR1 LGHDT, CDR2 YNNKEL (reference sequence). This CDR3 contains 22 residues.

V gene TRBV11-2 combines with J gene TRBJ2-1, with 7 bases that match TRBD2. CDR1 is SGHAT and CDR2 is FQNNGV in the germline V gene. After removal of 2 bases from V and 8 bases from J, the junction contained 6 bases not matched to a gene. The CDR3 sequence is 14 residues long. The DNA for the CDR3 is TGTGCCAGCAGCTTAACCCCACTAGCGTATGAGCAGTTCTTC. Amino acids: CASSLTPLAYEQFF. Variable domain in full (rest from reference TRBV11-2 and TRBJ2-1): EAGVAQSPRYKIIEKRQSVAFWCNPISGHATLYWYQQILGQGPKLLIQFQNNGVVDDSQLPKDRFSAERLKGVDSTLKIQPAKLEDSAVYLCASSLTPLAYEQFFGPGTRLTVL.

The rearrangement joins TRBV7-2 to TRBJ1-3; no reliable D call. The CDR3 has 16 amino acids. Per germline, CDR1 SGHTA and CDR2 FQGNSA. The germline V and J ends were trimmed by 1 base and 0 bases, with 10 bases remaining between them. CDR3 DNA sequence: TGTGCCAGCAGCTTAGTAGGCGGCTACTCTGGAAACACCATATATTTT. It yields the protein CASSLVGGYSGNTIYF. Filled out from reference TRBV7-2 and TRBJ1-3, the complete variable domain reads GAGVSQSPSNKVTEKGKDVELRCDPISGHTALYWYRQSLGQGLEFLIYFQGNSAPDKSGLPSDRFSAERTGGSVSTLTIQRTQQEDSAVYLCASSLVGGYSGNTIYFGEGSWLTVV.

The genes are TRBV19 and TRBJ1-2; 10 nucleotides align to TRBD1. J was trimmed by 7 bases and V by 3 bases; bases with no gene match: 5. The CDR3 consists of 14 residues. Germline V CDR1 and CDR2: LNHDA, SQIVND (reference sequence). Here the CDR3 reads CASSMEGQGGGYTF. The CDR3 bases are TGTGCCAGTAGTATGGAAGGACAGGGGGGTGGCTACACCTTC.

This clone was counted between two and nine times. V usage is TRBV10-3 and J usage is TRBJ2-1; D is possibly TRBD1 (6 bases). The CDR3 sequence is 15 residues long. The germline V gene has CDR1 ENHRY and CDR2 SYGVKD. V gave up 2 bases and J gave up 2 bases, with 10 bases separating them. Written as DNA, the CDR3 is TGTGCCATCAGTGAGGGCCAGGGGACCTACAATGAGCAGTTCTTC. Translation: CAISEGQGTYNEQFF.

This chain connects TRBV29-1 to TRBJ2-2, with 11 bases fitting TRBD2. Germline CDR1 reads SQVTM; CDR2 reads ANQGSEA. Trimming cost V 7 bases and J 0 bases; bases outside gene matches: 1. The CDR3 is 14 residues long. The CDR3 reads CSATSGTNTGELFF. For the CDR3, the DNA is TGCAGCGCGACTAGCGGGACGAACACCGGGGAGCTGTTTTTT.

V and J are TRBV27 and TRBJ2-7; possible D gene TRBD2, 7 bases. Germline values: CDR1 MNHEY, CDR2 SMNVEV (reference sequence). V was pared by 3 bases and J by 7 bases, with 19 bases between. This CDR3 is 15 amino acids long. The CDR3, as DNA: TGTGCCAGCAGTTTCGTGGGGGGGCGGCTTAGGGAGCAGTACTTC. It translates to CASSFVGGRLREQYF.

The chain couples TRBV7-2 to TRBJ1-1; D perhaps matches TRBD1 (5 bases). With 3 bases removed from V and 4 bases from J, the gap between germline ends came to 9 bases. Per the germline V gene, CDR1 is SGHTA and CDR2 is FQGNSA. This CDR3 is 13 amino acids long. The CDR3 DNA sequence: TGTGCCAGCAGCTTTGGGCAGGGCACTGAAGCTTTCTTT. It codes for CASSFGQGTEAFF.

The chain carries TRBV5-4 and TRBJ1-2; 7 positions agree with TRBD1. V was clipped by 4 bases and J by 8 bases; unmatched bases: 11. The CDR3 spans 14 residues. CDR1 is SGHNT and CDR2 is YYREEE in the germline V gene (reference sequence). CDR3 sequence (DNA): TGTGCCAGCAGCCTATCCGGGACAGTCTCCGGCTACACCTTC. Residues: CASSLSGTVSGYTF. Drawing the rest from reference TRBV5-4 and TRBJ1-2, the complete variable domain is ETGVTQSPTHLIKTRGQQVTLRCSSQSGHNTVSWYQQALGQGPQFIFQYYREEENGRGNFPPRFSGLQFPNYSSELNVNALELDDSALYLCASSLSGTVSGYTFGSGTRLTVV.

The genes are TRBV25-1 and TRBJ2-2; 10 bases agree with TRBD1. V lost 7 bases and J lost 3; bases outside the gene matches: 5. The germline V gene has CDR1 MGHDK and CDR2 SYGVNS. The CDR3 runs 15 residues. CDR3: CASTRTGGYTGELFF. In nucleotides, the CDR3 is TGTGCCAGCACCCGGACAGGGGGGTACACCGGGGAGCTGTTTTTT. The whole variable domain, filled in from reference TRBV25-1 and TRBJ2-2, reads EADIYQTPRYLVIGTGKKITLECSQTMGHDKMYWYQQDPGMELHLIHYSYGVNSTEKGDLSSESTVSRIRTEHFPLTLESARPSHTSQYLCASTRTGGYTGELFFGEGSRLTVL.

Here the CDR3 reads CATRAGTSVNNEQFF. The CDR3 region has the DNA TGTGCCACCAGGGCCGGGACTAGCGTAAACAATGAGCAGTTCTTC. The genes are TRBV24-1 and TRBJ2-1; the match to TRBD2 covers 10 bases. Per germline, CDR1 KGHDR and CDR2 SFDVKD. The ends lost 7 bases at V and 5 bases at J; junction bases unmatched: 7. This CDR3 contains 15 residues.

J is TRBJ2-7 and V is TRBV3-1 (or the pseudogene TRBV3-2); D is uncertain. From germline, CDR1 is LGHDT and CDR2 YNNKEL (reference sequence). The CDR3 is 11 amino acids. Trimming removed 8 bases from V and 6 bases from J, with 11 bases in between. The CDR3 nucleotides read TGTGCCAGCCGTCGAGGCGTCGAGCAGTACTTC. Translating gives CASRRGVEQYF.

The V call is TRBV7-8, the J call TRBJ1-5; D remains unclear. Trimming shortened V by 3 bases and J by 7 bases, and 13 bases separated the two germline ends. The length of the CDR3 is 14 residues. Germline CDR1 and CDR2: SGHVS and FQNEAQ. As DNA, the CDR3 is TGTGCCAGCAGCTTTTTAGCTTCGGAGCAGCCCCAGCATTTT. Amino acid sequence: CASSFLASEQPQHF.

This clone was seen only once. This sequence joins TRBV2 and TRBJ2-7; 11 bases are a match to TRBD2. The CDR3 length is 16 residues. The junction had 14 bases not matched to a gene; V was cut back by 7 bases and J by 6 bases. Germline V gives CDR1 SNHLY, CDR2 FYNNEI. Here the CDR3 reads CASKTILLAGGLEQYF. The CDR3 nucleotides read TGTGCCAGCAAGACAATCCTATTAGCGGGGGGGCTCGAGCAGTACTTC.

This chain links TRBV11-2 with TRBJ1-3; D unclear. Trimming removed 6 bases from V and 4 bases from J, with 13 bases in between. The V gene's germline CDR1 is SGHAT and CDR2 FQNNGV. The CDR3 has 14 residues. CDR3: CASSREGRGNTIYF. In DNA form, the CDR3 reads TGTGCCAGCAGTCGTGAAGGGAGGGGAAACACCATATATTTT.

This clone occurred a few times. The rearrangement joins TRBV19 to TRBJ1-6, with D tentatively TRBD1 (6 bases). Germline values: CDR1 LNHDA, CDR2 SQIVND (reference sequence). CDR3 length: 14 amino acids. V gave up 5 bases and J gave up 6 bases, with 11 bases separating them. CDR3 in DNA: TGTGCCAGTAGTTTGGTACAGGGTAATTCACCCCTCCACTTT. Protein product: CASSLVQGNSPLHF.

This clone appeared many times. The J gene is TRBJ2-2, the V gene TRBV15; no clear D. Trimming removed 4 bases at V and 0 bases at J, with 12 bases between. The CDR3 has 16 amino acids. Germline V CDR1 and CDR2: LNHNV, YYDKDF (reference sequence). DNA of the CDR3: TGTGCCACCAGCATTTCATGGCTGGCGAACACCGGGGAGCTGTTTTTT. This translates into CATSISWLANTGELFF.

This chain links TRBV2 with TRBJ1-6, with D possibly being TRBD1 (5 bases). Germline lookup yields CDR1 SNHLY and CDR2 FYNNEI. V was pared by 8 bases and J by 3 bases, with 11 bases between. The CDR3 totals 14 residues. This CDR3 is CASAAGIYNSPLHF. CDR3 sequence (DNA): TGTGCCAGCGCAGCAGGGATCTATAATTCACCCCTCCACTTT.

The chain recombines TRBV9 with TRBJ1-6; 9 bases align to TRBD1. This CDR3 contains 15 residues. The V segment lost 3 bases and the J segment 5 bases; nucleotides outside the gene matches: 3. Germline V CDR1 and CDR2: SGDLS, YYNGEE. The CDR3 nucleotides read TGTGCCAGCAGCGACCGGGACAGGGATAATTCACCCCTCCACTTT. Its translation: CASSDRDRDNSPLHF.

This chain joins TRBV2 and TRBJ2-1, with 8 bases identical to TRBD2. The CDR3 has 15 residues. CDR1 and CDR2 (germline): SNHLY, FYNNEI. The ends lost 4 bases at V and 7 bases at J; junction bases unmatched: 9. The CDR3 sequence: CASSGDSGGGNEQFF. The CDR3 region has the DNA TGTGCCAGCAGTGGGGACTCGGGAGGGGGGAATGAGCAGTTCTTC.

This clone has more than one count but fewer than ten. Other DNA sequences in the sample encode the same CDR3. V and J are TRBV6-5 and TRBJ1-1, with 8 bases matching TRBD1. The CDR3 is 14 amino acids. The V segment lost 0 bases and the J segment 4 bases; nucleotides outside the gene matches: 1. Germline V gene data show CDR1 as MNHEY and CDR2 as SVGAGI. CDR3: CASSYSTGGTEAFF. The CDR3 nucleotides read TGTGCCAGCAGTTACTCAACAGGGGGCACTGAAGCTTTCTTT.

This clone is a singleton in its sample. This sequence joins TRBV4-2 and TRBJ1-1, with D possibly matching TRBD1 (5 bases). This CDR3 comprises 15 residues. Trimming took off 4 bases at V and 3 bases at J, with 15 bases between the two ends. Germline V gene data show CDR1 as LGHNA and CDR2 as YNFKEQ. The DNA of the CDR3 is TGTGCCAGCAGCCGCCCCGGAGGGACTCACACTGAAGCTTTCTTT. It translates to CASSRPGGTHTEAFF.

V gene TRBV15 combines with J gene TRBJ1-2, with D hard to call. Per the germline V gene, CDR1 is LNHNV and CDR2 is YYDKDF (reference sequence). The V and J ends lost 5 bases and 4 bases respectively, with 11 bases between them. The CDR3 loop spans 13 amino acids. The CDR3 sequence: CATSPPGSYGYTF. The DNA of the CDR3 is TGTGCCACCAGCCCCCCCGGGTCCTATGGCTACACCTTC.

V usage is TRBV18 and J usage is TRBJ2-7, with D maybe TRBD2 (6 bases). Germline V CDR1 and CDR2: KGHSH, LQKENI. The CDR3 is 12 amino acids. The V gene lost 2 bases and the J gene lost 4 bases, with 6 bases spanning the gap. CDR3 residues: CASSPGLYEQYF. The DNA of the CDR3 is TGTGCCAGCTCACCAGGACTATACGAGCAGTACTTC.

The J gene is TRBJ2-1, the V gene TRBV19, with D possibly TRBD2 on 7 matching bases. CDR1 is LNHDA, CDR2 SQIVND, per germline (reference sequence). V dropped 1 base and J dropped 4 bases, with 17 bases sitting between them. The length of the CDR3 is 17 residues. The CDR3 bases are TGTGCCAGTAGTATAGGCGTCGGCGGGGGCCAATACAATGAGCAGTTCTTC. Translation gives CASSIGVGGGQYNEQFF.